One and the same sample provided the 25 T cell receptor beta chains below, sequenced in a study of blood T cell repertoires in COVID-19. Sequencing used immunoSEQ multiplex PCR; TCRdb keeps in-frame clones, though not all of them. The table shows about 16,000 clones, with about 90% occurring only once. Input material: peripheral blood. The source of these receptors is a human donor in a cohort sampled during active COVID-19.

The V and J genes are TRBV4-2 and TRBJ1-1; D gene ambiguous. This CDR3 contains 15 residues. Germline CDR1 reads LGHNA; CDR2 reads YNFKEQ. V was clipped by 0 bases and J by 8 bases, with 16 bases between them. CDR3 bases: TGTGCCAGCAGCCAAGAAACTGGAGGTTACGGCGAAGCTTTCTTT. Its protein product is CASSQETGGYGEAFF.

The rearrangement joins TRBV11-2 to TRBJ2-7; 8 bases match TRBD1. The CDR3 length is 14 residues. From germline, CDR1 is SGHAT and CDR2 FQNNGV. Germline trimming cut 0 bases from V and 4 bases from J; bases unmatched to any gene: 2. CDR3 nucleotides: TGTGCCAGCAGCTTAGATCACAGGGGGTACGAGCAGTACTTC. This translates into CASSLDHRGYEQYF.

This clone has only one observation. The CDR3 reads CASRRTGGFSGNTIYF. The CDR3 region has the DNA TGTGCCAGCAGGAGGACAGGGGGCTTTTCTGGAAACACCATATATTTT. This rearrangement joins TRBV28 to TRBJ1-3, with TRBD1 matching 11 bases. Germline loops: CDR1 MDHEN, CDR2 SYDVKM. J gave up 1 base and V 6 bases, and 5 bases lay outside the gene matches. The CDR3 consists of 16 residues. Looking up the rest from reference TRBV28 and TRBJ1-3 gives the full variable domain: DVKVTQSSRYLVKRTGEKVFLECVQDMDHENMFWYRQDPGLGLRLIYFSYDVKMKEKGDIPEGYSVSREKKERFSLILESASTNQTSMYLCASRRTGGFSGNTIYFGEGSWLTVV.

V gene TRBV5-6 combines with J gene TRBJ1-2; 11 bases fit TRBD1. Trimming removed 4 bases from V and 0 bases from J; junction bases left unmatched: 8. CDR3 length: 17 amino acids. The germline gives CDR1 SGHDT, CDR2 YYEEEE. CDR3 protein: CASSKGTGGPTNYGYTF. CDR3 in DNA: TGTGCCAGCAGCAAAGGGACAGGGGGACCTACTAACTATGGCTACACCTTC.

This clone was counted once. The chain employs TRBV6-4 and TRBJ2-1, with 9 nucleotides matching TRBD1. The CDR3 spans 14 residues. Trimming took 0 bases from V and 9 from J; bases not matched to a gene: 3. Germline V gene lookup returns CDR1 MRHNA and CDR2 SNTAGT. This chain's CDR3 is CASSDSRDRVEQFF. The DNA of the CDR3 is TGTGCCAGCAGTGACTCAAGGGACAGGGTTGAGCAGTTCTTC.

This clone was counted between two and nine times. The genes are TRBV5-4 and TRBJ1-5, with 8 bases lining up with TRBD1. CDR3 length equals 14 residues. The junction had 4 bases not matched to a gene; V was cut back by 4 bases and J by 4 bases. CDR1 is SGHNT and CDR2 is YYREEE in the germline V gene (reference sequence). CDR3 loop: CASSLDRGNQPQHF. The CDR3 coding sequence is TGTGCCAGCAGCCTAGACAGGGGAAATCAGCCCCAGCATTTT.

V usage is TRBV5-4 and J usage is TRBJ2-5, with 13 bases identical to TRBD2. CDR3 length: 15 residues. Germline lookup yields CDR1 SGHNT and CDR2 YYREEE (reference sequence). V dropped 2 bases and J dropped 3; count of bases not matched to a gene: 1. The CDR3 coding sequence is TGTGCCAGCAGCTTAGGGACTAGCGGGAAAGAGACCCAGTACTTC. It is translated as CASSLGTSGKETQYF.

This clone was observed a handful of times. The V and J genes are TRBV7-9 and TRBJ1-6; a weak D match, TRBD1 (5 bases). Germline lookup yields CDR1 SEHNR and CDR2 FQNEAQ (reference sequence). Trimming removed 5 bases from V and 11 bases from J, with 16 bases in between. This CDR3 comprises 14 residues. The CDR3 is CASSALLGQTPLHF. DNA of the CDR3: TGTGCCAGCAGCGCACTTTTGGGGCAAACACCCCTCCACTTT.

The V and J genes are TRBV28 and TRBJ1-5; D is uncertain. Germline V gene sequence: CDR1 MDHEN, CDR2 SYDVKM. V gave up 2 bases and J gave up 3 bases, with 11 bases separating them. The CDR3 runs to 15 residues. The CDR3 loop reads CASSLRAGLNQPQHF. The CDR3 DNA sequence: TGTGCCAGCAGTTTACGGGCGGGCCTCAATCAGCCCCAGCATTTT.

CDR3 in DNA: TGCGCCAGCAGCTCGACAGGGCAAGGCGGGGAGCTGTTTTTT. Translated: CASSSTGQGGELFF. This rearrangement joins TRBV5-1 to TRBJ2-2; TRBD1 matches at 7 bases. V gave up 3 bases and J gave up 7 bases; unmatched junction bases: 6. CDR1 is SGHRS and CDR2 is YFSETQ in the germline V gene. The CDR3 is 14 amino acids.

The chain combines TRBV19 with TRBJ2-2, with D perhaps matching TRBD2 (6 bases). Deletions cut 1 base from V and 0 bases from J, with 9 bases between. The CDR3 contains 16 residues. From germline, CDR1 is LNHDA and CDR2 SQIVND (reference sequence). The CDR3 DNA reads as TGTGCCAGTAGTATAGTAGGGACTGCGAACACCGGGGAGCTGTTTTTT. As protein: CASSIVGTANTGELFF.

This rearrangement joins TRBV5-1 to TRBJ2-3; TRBD1 matches at 10 bases. The junction had 7 bases not matched to a gene; V was cut back by 4 bases and J by 2 bases. The germline CDR1 and CDR2 sequences are SGHRS and YFSETQ. The CDR3 is 16 amino acids. The CDR3 region has the DNA TGCGCCAGCAGCAGGGGGACAGGGGCCCCCACAGATACGCAGTATTTT. This encodes CASSRGTGAPTDTQYF. The complete variable domain, with remaining parts taken from reference TRBV5-1 and TRBJ2-3, reads KAGVTQTPRYLIKTRGQQVTLSCSPISGHRSVSWYQQTPGQGLQFLFEYFSETQRNKGNFPGRFSGRQFSNSRSEMNVSTLELGDSALYLCASSRGTGAPTDTQYFGPGTRLTVL.

This clone was detected once. J is TRBJ1-2 and V is TRBV7-9; unclear D gene. The CDR3 is made up of 12 amino acids. V gave up 5 bases and J gave up 8 bases, with 12 bases separating them. Germline lookup yields CDR1 SEHNR and CDR2 FQNEAQ (reference sequence). CDR3 DNA sequence: TGTGCCAGCAGCCACGACCAGGAAGGCTACACCTTC. Protein: CASSHDQEGYTF.

The chain uses TRBV28 and TRBJ1-3, with 7 bases matching TRBD1. V lost 3 bases to trimming and J lost 2 bases; unmatched junction nucleotides: 1. The CDR3 has 14 residues. Germline CDR1 and CDR2: MDHEN and SYDVKM. CDR3 loop: CASSFTGAGNTIYF. For the CDR3, the DNA is TGTGCCAGCAGTTTTACAGGGGCTGGAAACACCATATATTTT.

This clone is a singleton in its sample. V gene TRBV7-6 combines with J gene TRBJ2-7; TRBD1 aligns across 7 bases. The V gene end was trimmed by 1 base and the J gene end by 7 bases; junction bases not matched to a gene: 10. Germline lookup yields CDR1 SGHVS and CDR2 FNYEAQ. The length of the CDR3 is 15 residues. The CDR3 sequence: CASSLERTGFGEQYF. The CDR3 region has the DNA TGTGCCAGCAGCTTAGAGCGGACAGGCTTTGGTGAGCAGTACTTC.

The chain has TRBV18 and TRBJ2-3; the match to TRBD1 covers 12 bases. Germline V gene data show CDR1 as KGHSH and CDR2 as LQKENI. The CDR3 has 17 residues. Germline trimming cut 2 bases from V and 1 base from J; bases unmatched to any gene: 4. In DNA form, the CDR3 reads TGTGCCAGCTCACCAGGGGACAGGGGGCGCCGCACAGATACGCAGTATTTT. It is translated as CASSPGDRGRRTDTQYF.

This chain connects TRBV27 to TRBJ2-3; TRBD1 matches 8 bases. The CDR3 is 14 residues long. The V gene end was trimmed by 3 bases and the J gene end by 9 bases; junction bases not matched to a gene: 8. Germline-derived CDR1 and CDR2 are MNHEY and SMNVEV (reference sequence). CDR3 loop: CASSLGQGTGTQYF. For the CDR3, the DNA is TGTGCCAGCAGTTTGGGCCAAGGGACAGGCACGCAGTATTTT.

The V call is TRBV9, the J call TRBJ2-5, with D tentatively TRBD2 (5 bases). Deletions cut 0 bases from V and 7 bases from J, with 10 bases between. The CDR3 sequence is 13 residues long. Germline CDR1 and CDR2: SGDLS and YYNGEE. As DNA, the CDR3 is TGTGCCAGCAGCGTAGTACTAGTCGGGACCCAGTACTTC. Its protein product is CASSVVLVGTQYF. Filled out from reference TRBV9 and TRBJ2-5, the complete variable domain reads DSGVTQTPKHLITATGQRVTLRCSPRSGDLSVYWYQQSLDQGLQFLIQYYNGEERAKGNILERFSAQQFPDLHSELNLSSLELGDSALYFCASSVVLVGTQYFGPGTRLLVL.

The rearrangement links TRBV4-1 to TRBJ2-5; a possible D gene is TRBD2 (6 bases). CDR1 is MGHRA and CDR2 is YSYEKL in the germline V gene. The CDR3 contains 16 residues. V lost 4 bases and J lost 0, with 15 bases in between. The CDR3 sequence is CASSLRVVADQETQYF. The CDR3 DNA reads as TGCGCCAGCAGCCTAAGGGTGGTAGCGGACCAAGAGACCCAGTACTTC.

This CDR3 is CASSAWTSGRAGGGELFF. CDR3 DNA sequence: TGTGCCAGCAGCGCCTGGACTAGCGGGAGGGCCGGAGGCGGGGAGCTGTTTTTT. The genes are TRBV7-3 and TRBJ2-2; 15 bases are a match to TRBD2. V shed 5 bases and J 7 bases; nucleotides not matched to a gene: 11. The germline V gene has CDR1 SGHTA and CDR2 FQGTGA. The CDR3 totals 18 residues.

The chain is built from TRBV6-5 and TRBJ1-1; 11 bases are shared with TRBD1. Germline trimming cut 6 bases from V and 4 bases from J; bases unmatched to any gene: 7. In germline, CDR1 is MNHEY, CDR2 SVGAGI. The CDR3 contains 15 residues. For the CDR3, the DNA is TGTGCCAGCAGCCCGAGGACAGGGGGCATCACTGAAGCTTTCTTT. Translated, it gives CASSPRTGGITEAFF.

The genes are TRBV28 and TRBJ2-5, with 11 bases matching TRBD1. The CDR3 sequence is 16 residues long. Germline CDR1 and CDR2: MDHEN and SYDVKM. Trimming took 6 bases from V and 5 from J; bases not matched to a gene: 11. This CDR3 reads CASRSQRDRGKETQYF. DNA for the CDR3: TGTGCCAGCAGATCCCAAAGGGACAGGGGGAAGGAGACCCAGTACTTC.

This clone was found a few times. The chain has TRBV7-9 and TRBJ2-1; TRBD2 might be the D (5 bases). CDR1 and CDR2 (germline): SEHNR, FQNEAQ (reference sequence). Trimming removed 0 bases at V and 6 bases at J, with 24 bases between. The CDR3 covers 19 residues. The chain's CDR3 is CASSLALSSWRKGFNEQFF. The CDR3 region has the DNA TGTGCCAGCAGCTTAGCGCTTTCTAGTTGGAGGAAGGGTTTCAATGAGCAGTTCTTC.

The chain has TRBV7-2 and TRBJ1-3, with D hard to call. Trimming shortened V by 5 bases and J by 0 bases, and 17 bases separated the two germline ends. The CDR3 extends over 17 amino acids. CDR1 is SGHTA and CDR2 is FQGNSA in the germline V gene. The CDR3, as DNA: TGTGCCAGCAGCCCCCGTGGCCATATTTCCTCTGGAAACACCATATATTTT. Translation gives CASSPRGHISSGNTIYF.

This clone was counted between two and nine times. This chain joins TRBV25-1 and TRBJ2-1, with 9 bases lining up with TRBD2. This CDR3 contains 15 residues. V trimming: 5 bases; J trimming: 8 bases; junction bases outside the gene matches: 10. CDR1 and CDR2 (germline): MGHDK, SYGVNS. CDR3 nucleotides: TGTGCCAGCAGTCCGACTAGCGGAGGGCGACATGAGCAGTTCTTC. This encodes CASSPTSGGRHEQFF.